The next 19 T cell receptor beta chains were all read from a single sample in a study of T-cell memory formation after mild COVID-19. TCRdb re-derived calls from the 5' RACE reads in MiXCR, one entry per CDR3 protein. The data hold about 130,000 distinct CDR3 sequences, with 5% to 6.5% observed a single time. Sequencing was performed on PBMCs or a T cell subset sorted from them (not recorded which). These receptors all come from an adult woman who had mild COVID-19 (a few samples of this study predate the infection). Cell type and time point are not known.

This clonotype has ten or more counts. The J gene is TRBJ2-5, the V gene TRBV7-8; D perhaps matches TRBD1 (5 bases). Trimming took off 5 bases at V and 1 base at J, with 14 bases between the two ends. CDR1 is SGHVS, CDR2 FQNEAQ, per germline. CDR3 length equals 15 residues. CDR3 protein: CASSQHRHVQETQYF. CDR3 sequence (DNA): TGTGCCAGCAGCCAACACAGGCACGTCCAAGAGACCCAGTACTTC. The full variable domain, rest sourced from reference TRBV7-8 and TRBJ2-5, is GAGVSQSPRYKVAKRGQDVALRCDPISGHVSLFWYQQALGQGPEFLTYFQNEAQLDKSGLPSDRFFAERPEGSVSTLKIQRTQQEDSAVYLCASSQHRHVQETQYFGPGTRLLVL.

The chain uses TRBV5-1 and TRBJ2-1; D perhaps matches TRBD2 (5 bases). Trimming cost V 4 bases and J 8 bases, with 10 bases left between them. Germline values: CDR1 SGHRS, CDR2 YFSETQ. The CDR3 extends over 12 amino acids. The CDR3 DNA sequence: TGCGCCAGCAGCAGCGGACGGGATGAGCAGTTCTTC. Its translation is CASSSGRDEQFF.

This clonotype was seen ten or more times. This chain links TRBV4-1 with TRBJ2-3, with D hard to call. Trimming took 4 bases from V and 4 from J, leaving 9 bases between them. The CDR3 spans 13 residues. Per the germline V gene, CDR1 is MGHRA and CDR2 is YSYEKL. The CDR3 sequence: CASSLTNADTQYF. The CDR3 bases are TGCGCCAGCAGCCTAACTAATGCAGATACGCAGTATTTT.

This clonotype was seen a single time. The chain joins TRBV29-1 to TRBJ2-3; 14 positions match TRBD2. V dropped 5 bases and J dropped 3; count of bases not matched to a gene: 7. The germline CDR1 and CDR2 sequences are SQVTM and ANQGSEA. The CDR3 contains 16 residues. Here the CDR3 reads CSVPTSGRAGTDTQYF. CDR3 DNA sequence: TGCAGCGTTCCGACTAGCGGGAGGGCCGGGACAGATACGCAGTATTTT.

At least ten counts were recorded for this clonotype. The chain uses TRBV6-5 and TRBJ2-5, with 14 bases matching TRBD2. Per germline, CDR1 MNHEY and CDR2 SVGAGI. The V segment lost 4 bases and the J segment 1 base; nucleotides outside the gene matches: 2. CDR3 length equals 16 residues. CDR3 loop: CASSLGLAGAQETQYF. DNA of the CDR3: TGTGCCAGCAGTTTGGGACTAGCGGGGGCCCAAGAGACCCAGTACTTC.

The chain uses TRBV6-2 or TRBV6-3 and TRBJ2-1, with no clear D. The V end lost 1 base, the J end lost 0 bases, and 4 bases lay between the germline ends. The CDR3 length is 14 residues. The germline V gene encodes CDR1 MNHEY and CDR2 SVGEGT. The CDR3, as DNA: TGTGCCAGCAGTTACTTAAGCTCCTACAATGAGCAGTTCTTC. It translates to CASSYLSSYNEQFF.

This clonotype has a handful of counts. The chain couples TRBV7-2 to TRBJ2-3, with a possible D match to TRBD1 (6 bases). With 5 bases removed from V and 3 bases from J, the gap between germline ends came to 18 bases. CDR3 length: 16 residues. Germline lookup yields CDR1 SGHTA and CDR2 FQGNSA. The CDR3: CASSLPPDRRTDTQYF. Written as DNA, the CDR3 is TGTGCCAGCAGCCTGCCCCCCGACAGGAGGACAGATACGCAGTATTTT.

This clonotype was observed at least ten times. This sequence joins TRBV7-2 and TRBJ2-3, with no clear D. CDR1 is SGHTA, CDR2 FQGNSA, per germline. Between the trimmed V and J ends, which lost 6 bases and 0 bases, there was a span of 10 bases. The CDR3 contains 14 residues. CDR3 DNA sequence: TGTGCCAGCAGTTTCGCCCCTAGCACAGATACGCAGTATTTT. It is translated as CASSFAPSTDTQYF.

The genes are TRBV2 and TRBJ2-1; D is undetermined. The germline V gene has CDR1 SNHLY and CDR2 FYNNEI. CDR3 length: 13 residues. The V and J ends lost 5 bases and 5 bases respectively, with 10 bases between them. For the CDR3, the DNA is TGTGCCAGCAGTCAGGACGTCAACAATGAGCAGTTCTTC. This sequence encodes CASSQDVNNEQFF.

V usage is TRBV5-6 and J usage is TRBJ1-1; 7 nucleotides align to TRBD1. The CDR3 is made up of 14 amino acids. Per the germline V gene, CDR1 is SGHDT and CDR2 is YYEEEE. The ends lost 4 bases at V and 4 bases at J; junction bases unmatched: 7. In DNA form, the CDR3 reads TGTGCCAGCAGCCCAGGACAGGACAGCACTGAAGCTTTCTTT. Amino acid sequence: CASSPGQDSTEAFF.

This clonotype was counted between two and nine times. The chain joins TRBV5-1 to TRBJ2-5; 8 bases fit TRBD1. The germline V gene encodes CDR1 SGHRS and CDR2 YFSETQ. CDR3 size: 15 residues. J lost 5 bases, V lost 4 bases, and 10 bases had no gene match. The CDR3 sequence is CASSPSPGGQETQYF. As DNA, the CDR3 is TGCGCCAGCAGCCCATCCCCAGGGGGCCAGGAGACCCAGTACTTC.

The CDR3, as DNA: TGTGCCAGCAGCGTAGGGCTAGCGGAAGAGACCCAGTACTTC. Protein: CASSVGLAEETQYF. J is TRBJ2-5 and V is TRBV9, with TRBD2 identical over 7 bases. The V gene's germline CDR1 is SGDLS and CDR2 YYNGEE. Germline trimming cut 0 bases from V and 3 bases from J; bases unmatched to any gene: 2. This CDR3 contains 14 residues.

This clonotype was seen a few times. V and J are TRBV7-2 and TRBJ1-6; maybe TRBD1 (5 bases). Germline CDR1 reads SGHTA; CDR2 reads FQGNSA. The CDR3 loop spans 14 amino acids. V was trimmed by 1 base and J by 7 bases, leaving 8 bases between them. CDR3 bases: TGTGCCAGCAGCTTAGGACAGTTAAATTCACCCCTCCACTTT. As protein: CASSLGQLNSPLHF.

The rearrangement uses TRBV7-2 and TRBJ2-6, with 9 positions matching TRBD1. In germline, CDR1 is SGHTA, CDR2 FQGNSA. V was pared by 5 bases and J by 2 bases, with 10 bases of the junction left unmatched. The CDR3 sequence is 18 residues long. The CDR3 sequence: CASSAGQGFVPGANVLTF. CDR3 DNA sequence: TGTGCCAGCAGCGCGGGACAGGGATTTGTGCCTGGGGCCAACGTCCTGACTTTC.

In its sample, this clonotype was seen many times. The J gene is TRBJ1-5, the V gene TRBV29-1; weak D call: TRBD1 (6 bases). Germline-derived CDR1 and CDR2 are SQVTM and ANQGSEA. V dropped 8 bases and J dropped 0 bases, with 11 bases sitting between them. There are 13 residues in the CDR3. CDR3 coding DNA: TGCAGCCACTCACAGGGTAGCAATCAGCCCCAGCATTTT. Amino acid sequence: CSHSQGSNQPQHF. The variable domain in full, completed from reference TRBV29-1 and TRBJ1-5, reads SAVISQKPSRDICQRGTSLTIQCQVDSQVTMMFWYRQQPGQSLTLIATANQGSEATYESGFVIDKFPISRPNLTFSTLTVSNMSPEDSSIYLCSHSQGSNQPQHFGDGTRLSIL.

In its sample, this clonotype was seen many times. The V gene is TRBV29-1, the J gene TRBJ2-1, with a tentative D call TRBD2 (6 bases). The CDR3 is 14 residues long. The V gene lost 2 bases and the J gene lost 5 bases, with 13 bases spanning the gap. Germline CDR1 is SQVTM and CDR2 is ANQGSEA. CDR3 protein: CSVEHPGGNNEQFF. CDR3 bases: TGCAGCGTTGAACACCCAGGAGGGAACAATGAGCAGTTCTTC.

This clonotype was detected many times. The J gene is TRBJ2-7, the V gene TRBV20-1, with D possibly matching TRBD2 (5 bases). Trimming stripped 5 bases from V and 2 bases from J, with 7 bases between. The length of the CDR3 is 11 residues. CDR1 DFQATT and CDR2 SNEGSKA come from the germline V gene (reference sequence). This CDR3 is CSAAGTYEQYF. The CDR3 DNA is TGCAGTGCTGCCGGGACCTACGAGCAGTACTTC.

This clonotype was seen many times. The CDR3 DNA sequence: TGTGCCAGCACTACCTCTAGCGGGAGTATCTATGAGCAGTTCTTC. Amino acids: CASTTSSGSIYEQFF. This sequence joins TRBV12-3 or TRBV12-4 and TRBJ2-1, with 10 bases identical to TRBD2. V shed 7 bases and J 8 bases; nucleotides not matched to a gene: 11. The CDR3 contains 15 residues.

V and J are TRBV7-2 and TRBJ2-5; D perhaps matches TRBD2 (5 bases). Trimming cost V 2 bases and J 0 bases, with 16 bases left between them. Germline V lookup: CDR1 SGHTA, CDR2 FQGNSA. This CDR3 has 17 residues. The CDR3 bases are TGTGCCAGCAGCTTAAGATGGATAGCGACATACCAAGAGACCCAGTACTTC. Its translation is CASSLRWIATYQETQYF.